Below, 29 T cell receptor beta chains from the same sample are listed, as sequenced in a study of cytomegalovirus exposure and HLA in healthy donors. TCRdb keeps only in-frame clones here, not all; method: immunoSEQ multiplex PCR. Of about 82,000 clones listed, 93% are singletons. The sample was PBMCs. Receptor source: a man aged 18 to 30 in good health and CMV-seronegative.

This clone was observed once. The chain couples TRBV10-1 to TRBJ2-2, with TRBD1 as a possible D gene (6 bases). Deletions cut 6 bases from V and 0 bases from J, with 11 bases between. Germline CDR1 reads WNHNN; CDR2 reads SYGVQD (reference sequence). The CDR3 length is 15 residues. In DNA, the CDR3 is TGCGCCAGCAGCTCCGGGACAACGAACACCGGGGAGCTGTTTTTT. Encoded protein: CASSSGTTNTGELFF.

This sequence joins TRBV7-9 and TRBJ2-6; D gene ambiguous. Deletions cut 1 base from V and 0 bases from J, with 7 bases between. Germline assignment: CDR1 SEHNR and CDR2 FQNEAQ (reference sequence). The CDR3 is 16 amino acids. CDR3: CASSLGAASGANVLTF. CDR3 nucleotide sequence: TGTGCCAGCAGCTTAGGGGCAGCCTCTGGGGCCAACGTCCTGACTTTC.

The V and J genes are TRBV7-9 and TRBJ2-7; 9 nucleotides agree with TRBD2. Germline CDR1 SEHNR, CDR2 FQNEAQ (reference sequence). The V and J ends lost 2 bases and 3 bases, in that order; junction bases with no gene match: 2. The CDR3 runs 14 residues. This CDR3 reads CASSLRAGGYEQYF. The CDR3 DNA reads TGTGCCAGCAGCTTACGAGCGGGGGGCTACGAGCAGTACTTC.

The genes are TRBV2 and TRBJ1-2; 8 nucleotides agree with TRBD1. The CDR3 runs to 15 residues. The germline V gene encodes CDR1 SNHLY and CDR2 FYNNEI. Germline trimming cut 3 bases from V and 4 bases from J; bases unmatched to any gene: 7. CDR3 coding DNA: TGTGCCAGCAGTGACGGACAGGGAGACATCTATGGCTACACCTTC. It is translated as CASSDGQGDIYGYTF. Together with reference TRBV2 and TRBJ1-2, the CDR3 gives the full variable domain: EPEVTQTPSHQVTQMGQEVILRCVPISNHLYFYWYRQILGQKVEFLVSFYNNEISEKSEIFDDQFSVERPDGSNFTLKIRSTKLEDSAMYFCASSDGQGDIYGYTFGSGTRLTVV.

This chain joins TRBV2 and TRBJ1-5; D gene uncertain. The CDR3 spans 15 residues. Germline V lookup: CDR1 SNHLY, CDR2 FYNNEI. Deletions cut 5 bases from V and 1 base from J, with 12 bases between. The CDR3 nucleotides read TGTGCCAGCAGTTATGAGGGAGACAGCAATCAGCCCCAGCATTTT. This translates into CASSYEGDSNQPQHF.

The J gene is TRBJ2-5, the V gene TRBV5-4; 11 nucleotides line up with TRBD2. The germline V gene has CDR1 SGHNT and CDR2 YYREEE (reference sequence). V lost 2 bases, J lost 2 bases, and 11 bases stayed unmatched. There are 18 residues in the CDR3. The CDR3 DNA reads as TGTGCCAGCAGCTTAGGAAGACTAGCGGGACGGTGGCAAGAGACCCAGTACTTC. This codes for CASSLGRLAGRWQETQYF.

This rearrangement joins TRBV6-5 to TRBJ2-7; 12 bases line up with TRBD1. The length of the CDR3 is 14 residues. Trimming took 4 bases from V and 4 from J; bases not matched to a gene: 2. CDR1 is MNHEY, CDR2 SVGAGI, per germline. CDR3 region: CASSWGQGAYEQYF. The CDR3 nucleotides are TGTGCCAGCAGTTGGGGACAGGGGGCGTACGAGCAGTACTTC.

This chain connects TRBV7-9 to TRBJ1-6; no firm D call. CDR1 is SEHNR and CDR2 is FQNEAQ in the germline V gene (reference sequence). The ends were cut back, 5 bases at V and 4 bases at J, with 12 bases in the middle. CDR3 length: 15 amino acids. The CDR3 DNA follows: TGTGCCAGCAGCCAATCAGGCATGTATAATTCACCCCTCCACTTT. Translated, it gives CASSQSGMYNSPLHF.

The chain is built from TRBV9 and TRBJ1-2, with D tentatively TRBD1 (5 bases). Deletions cut 0 bases from V and 4 bases from J, with 13 bases between. This CDR3 is built from 15 residues. The germline CDR1 and CDR2 sequences are SGDLS and YYNGEE. Written as DNA, the CDR3 is TGTGCCAGCAGCGTAGAGGCGATGGGACTCTATGGCTACACCTTC. Protein: CASSVEAMGLYGYTF.

This rearrangement joins TRBV11-2 to TRBJ2-1, with TRBD2 matching over 9 bases. This CDR3 has 18 amino acids. The junction had 14 bases not matched to a gene; V was cut back by 4 bases and J by 4 bases. Germline values: CDR1 SGHAT, CDR2 FQNNGV. DNA for the CDR3: TGTGCCAGCAGCTCCGGGGGGGGACTAGCACACCAATACAATGAGCAGTTCTTC. Amino acid sequence: CASSSGGGLAHQYNEQFF. Full variable domain (rest looked up from reference TRBV11-2 and TRBJ2-1): EAGVAQSPRYKIIEKRQSVAFWCNPISGHATLYWYQQILGQGPKLLIQFQNNGVVDDSQLPKDRFSAERLKGVDSTLKIQPAKLEDSAVYLCASSSGGGLAHQYNEQFFGPGTRLTVL.

The rearrangement links TRBV19 to TRBJ2-3; TRBD1 aligns across 9 bases. The V gene end was trimmed by 11 bases and the J gene end by 4 bases; junction bases not matched to a gene: 10. The V gene's germline CDR1 is LNHDA and CDR2 SQIVND (reference sequence). This CDR3 spans 14 amino acids. CDR3 coding DNA: TGTGCCTCCCGGGGACAGGGAAGGTCAGATACGCAGTATTTT. This sequence encodes CASRGQGRSDTQYF. The variable domain in full, completed from reference TRBV19 and TRBJ2-3, reads DGGITQSPKYLFRKEGQNVTLSCEQNLNHDAMYWYRQDPGQGLRLIYYSQIVNDFQKGDIAEGYSVSREKKESFPLTVTSAQKNPTAFYLCASRGQGRSDTQYFGPGTRLTVL.

This clone was counted a single time. V is TRBV9 and J is TRBJ1-3; D not certain. The germline V gene has CDR1 SGDLS and CDR2 YYNGEE. The CDR3 contains 15 residues. With 0 bases removed from V and 0 bases from J, the gap between germline ends came to 7 bases. CDR3 region: CASSVAPSSGNTIYF. CDR3 DNA sequence: TGTGCCAGCAGCGTAGCTCCGAGCTCTGGAAACACCATATATTTT.

In DNA, the CDR3 is TGTGCCAGCTCACCGACAGGGGACGAGCAGTACTTC. It yields the protein CASSPTGDEQYF. V and J are TRBV18 and TRBJ2-7; 8 bases fit TRBD1. The CDR3 consists of 12 residues. Germline V gene sequence: CDR1 KGHSH, CDR2 LQKENI. The ends lost 3 bases at V and 5 bases at J; junction bases unmatched: 0.

The J gene is TRBJ2-4, the V gene TRBV4-3; D is unresolved. V was trimmed by 0 bases and J by 1 base, leaving 4 bases between them. Germline V lookup: CDR1 LGHNA, CDR2 YSLEER. The CDR3 spans 14 residues. The CDR3, as DNA: TGCGCCAGCAGCCAAGATCGGGCCAAAAACATTCAGTACTTC. Translated: CASSQDRAKNIQYF.

CDR3 DNA sequence: TGTGCCAGTAGATTCCTCGGTTTCACCGGGGAGCTGTTTTTT. This translates into CASRFLGFTGELFF. The rearrangement links TRBV19 to TRBJ2-2; D is uncertain. CDR3 size: 14 residues. The germline CDR1 and CDR2 sequences are LNHDA and SQIVND (reference sequence). V was cut by 6 bases and J by 4 bases, with 12 bases left in between.

The genes are TRBV10-2 and TRBJ1-1; TRBD1 matches at 9 bases. Looked up from germline, CDR1 is WSHSY and CDR2 is SAAADI. Trimming at V came to 6 bases and at J to 5 bases, leaving 10 bases not matched to a gene. The CDR3 has 15 residues. In nucleotides, the CDR3 is TGCGCCAGCAGGGACAGGGGAGCGGGGGAAACTGAAGCTTTCTTT. Translation: CASRDRGAGETEAFF.

The V and J genes are TRBV4-1 and TRBJ2-7; 7 bases map to TRBD1. CDR1 is MGHRA, CDR2 YSYEKL, per germline. Losses at the gene ends were 1 base for V and 0 bases for J; bases not matched to a gene: 3. This CDR3 is built from 15 residues. The CDR3 region is CASSQAGQNSYEQYF. CDR3 in DNA: TGCGCCAGCAGCCAAGCGGGACAGAACTCCTACGAGCAGTACTTC.

V is TRBV19 and J is TRBJ2-7; TRBD1 matches at 11 bases. With V trimmed by 9 bases and J by 3 bases, 4 bases remained unmatched. The CDR3 is 13 residues long. Germline V gene data show CDR1 as LNHDA and CDR2 as SQIVND (reference sequence). The chain's CDR3 is CASGQGAHYEQYF. DNA of the CDR3: TGTGCCAGCGGACAGGGGGCCCACTACGAGCAGTACTTC.

The V call is TRBV19, the J call TRBJ2-3; 13 bases fit TRBD2. Germline CDR1 reads LNHDA; CDR2 reads SQIVND (reference sequence). The CDR3 totals 16 residues. The ends lost 5 bases at V and 6 bases at J; junction bases unmatched: 8. CDR3 protein: CASSSRTSGRTDTQYF. In DNA form, the CDR3 reads TGTGCCAGTAGTTCAAGGACTAGCGGGAGAACGGATACGCAGTATTTT.

The chain carries TRBV27 and TRBJ1-1; tentative D call: TRBD1 (5 bases). This CDR3 spans 13 amino acids. Looked up from germline, CDR1 is MNHEY and CDR2 is SMNVEV (reference sequence). Trimming cost V 5 bases and J 2 bases, with 9 bases left between them. The CDR3 is CASSRGVNTEAFF. In nucleotides, the CDR3 is TGTGCCAGCAGTCGGGGGGTCAACACTGAAGCTTTCTTT.

The gene calls are TRBV7-2 and TRBJ2-5; D might be TRBD1 (6 bases). The CDR3 spans 13 residues. V lost 5 bases and J 3 bases, leaving 10 bases between the germline ends. Germline V gives CDR1 SGHTA, CDR2 FQGNSA. The CDR3: CASSPRQEETQYF. CDR3 coding DNA: TGTGCCAGCAGCCCCAGACAGGAAGAGACCCAGTACTTC.

V is TRBV29-1 and J is TRBJ2-6; D possibly corresponds to TRBD1 (6 bases). The CDR3 totals 17 residues. Trimming removed 7 bases from V and 0 bases from J, with 19 bases in between. In germline, CDR1 is SQVTM, CDR2 ANQGSEA. The CDR3 loop reads CSALFLGAYSGANVLTF. DNA for the CDR3: TGCAGCGCCCTCTTTCTGGGGGCTTACTCTGGGGCCAACGTCCTGACTTTC.

The rearrangement uses TRBV7-2 and TRBJ1-3; tentative D call: TRBD1 (6 bases). The germline gives CDR1 SGHTA, CDR2 FQGNSA. This CDR3 has 16 residues. Trimming stripped 1 base from V and 2 bases from J, with 12 bases between. CDR3 sequence: CASSLGPGAPGNTIYF. In DNA form, the CDR3 reads TGTGCCAGCAGCTTAGGTCCAGGGGCGCCTGGAAACACCATATATTTT.

This clone was observed a single time. The chain links TRBV5-1 to TRBJ2-7; D possibly corresponds to TRBD1 (6 bases). Trimming took 4 bases from V and 3 from J, leaving 20 bases between them. CDR1 and CDR2 from the germline V gene are SGHRS and YFSETQ. This CDR3 has 16 amino acids. In DNA form, the CDR3 reads TGCGCCAGCAGCGGAGGACAGAACCTGGTTGGCTACGAGCAGTACTTC. It encodes CASSGGQNLVGYEQYF.

This chain joins TRBV18 and TRBJ1-1, with a tentative D call TRBD1 (6 bases). The CDR3 spans 14 residues. V dropped 3 bases and J dropped 0 bases, with 8 bases sitting between them. Germline CDR1 is KGHSH and CDR2 is LQKENI. The CDR3 sequence: CASSPGAMNTEAFF. CDR3 coding DNA: TGTGCCAGCTCACCGGGGGCTATGAACACTGAAGCTTTCTTT.

The chain employs TRBV21-1 and TRBJ2-4; the table's D call TRBD1 went unverified against the DNA. TRBV21-1 is noted as a pseudogene. CDR3 length equals 17 residues. CDR3: CASSKAFKWWQKNIQYF. The CDR3 nucleotides are TGTGCCAGCAGCAAAGCCTTCAAGTGGTGGCAAAAAAACATTCAGTACTTC.

The genes are TRBV18 and TRBJ1-2; 7 bases are a match to TRBD1. CDR1 KGHSH and CDR2 LQKENI come from the germline V gene. J gave up 3 bases and V 2 bases, and 6 bases lay outside the gene matches. The CDR3 is 15 amino acids. As DNA, the CDR3 is TGTGCCAGCTCACCATCAGGGGGTTTTGACTATGGCTACACCTTC. Residues: CASSPSGGFDYGYTF.

The J gene is TRBJ2-3, the V gene TRBV29-1; 8 bases map to TRBD2. The germline gives CDR1 SQVTM, CDR2 ANQGSEA. CDR3 length equals 14 residues. J was trimmed by 1 base and V by 6 bases; bases with no gene match: 6. CDR3 protein: CSVEQTSGTDTQYF. The DNA of the CDR3 is TGCAGCGTAGAACAGACTAGCGGCACAGATACGCAGTATTTT.

The rearrangement links TRBV10-2 to TRBJ1-5; 10 bases are a match to TRBD1. The trim removed 6 bases at V and 3 bases at J, leaving 2 bases unmatched. This CDR3 spans 14 amino acids. Germline-derived CDR1 and CDR2 are WSHSY and SAAADI. CDR3 DNA: TGCGCCAGCAGGGGACAGGGGAACAATCAGCCCCAGCATTTT. As protein: CASRGQGNNQPQHF.